The entry below describes one T cell receptor (beta chain). Its target is unknown. The data were taken from a study of cytomegalovirus exposure and HLA in healthy donors. Whole-study context: A previous analysis identified 117 million unique TCR beta sequences derived from around 180 million T cells.

PCR involved 60 Vbeta and 13 Jbeta primers. Assay used: immunoSEQ multiplex PCR; TCRdb lists only in-frame clones, some missing. The profile covers 120,000 or so clones, with roughly four fifths appearing a single time and over 9% taken by the ten largest. Findings and limits, study-wide: TCR beta V segments were, for the most part, productive about 87% or about 30% of the time in an earlier analysis. Many donors carried some public TCRs, although rarity characterized most TCR sequences. In vitro, a few CMV-associated chains proved specific for CMV antigens.

Sequencing used PBMCs. The origin of this receptor is a male donor in good health and CMV-seropositive.

The CDR3 nucleotides are TGTGCCAGCGGACGTGGCGGGGGGTCCTACGAGCAGTACTTC. Residues: CASGRGGGSYEQYF. This rearrangement joins TRBV2 to TRBJ2-7, with 8 bases identical to TRBD2. CDR1 and CDR2 (germline): SNHLY, FYNNEI. CDR3 length equals 14 residues. With V trimmed by 8 bases and J by 1 base, 7 bases remained unmatched.